This T cell receptor (beta chain) stems from a study of blood T cell repertoires in COVID-19. Study-wide context: From the United States, Italy and Spain came samples of acute and convalescent COVID-19. T cells, B-cell-depleted T cells, or PBMCs provided the cDNA or gDNA that served as material.

Original methodology: Nucleated cell number was recorded as an estimate derived from reference gene primer amplification. Clones were sequenced by immunoSEQ multiplex PCR, and TCRdb holds only the in-frame ones, with some missing. The DNA was the basis for D and trimming; V, J and clone size are from that table. The sample consists of more than 100,000 clones, about 86% of them appearing once. Germline CDR1 reads SNHLY; CDR2 reads FYNNEI. The CDR3 runs 15 residues. Trimming removed 7 bases from V and 0 bases from J, with 16 bases in between. Sequenced sample: peripheral blood. V and J are TRBV2 and TRBJ2-7; a weak D match, TRBD2 (6 bases). This receptor was obtained from a human donor in a cohort sampled during active COVID-19. Written as DNA, the CDR3 is TGTGCCAGCACCCAGAGGGCGGGGAGCTCCTACGAGCAGTACTTC. It specifies CASTQRAGSSYEQYF.